The source of this TCR beta chain is a study of early T cells in non-severe SARS-CoV-2 infection. Study details: The input, bulk RNA from unsorted whole blood, was sequenced, and chains were unpaired.

Concerning this clonotype itself: The antigen remains unidentified.

Researchers attached unique molecular identifiers to individual cDNA molecules. TCRdb re-called the 5' RACE reads with MiXCR, one entry per CDR3 protein. The data hold tens of thousands of distinct CDR3 sequences, with around 9% observed a single time. In germline, CDR1 is DFQATT, CDR2 SNEGSKA (reference sequence). The ends were cut back, 0 bases at V and 6 bases at J, with 17 bases in the middle. This CDR3 has 15 amino acids. Findings and caveats of the study: Missing private and CD4 specificities, VDJdb matching favored anti-spike CD8 responses.

This receptor was obtained from an adult who was a healthcare worker with PCR-confirmed SARS-CoV-2 infection or an uninfected control (not recorded which). Sequenced: whole blood. The chain has TRBV20-1 and TRBJ1-2; the D is unclear. This chain's CDR3 is CSARDFRRAGHGYTF. DNA for the CDR3: TGCAGTGCTAGAGATTTTCGTAGGGCTGGCCATGGCTACACCTTC.